The 27 T cell receptor beta chains given below trace back to one sample, sequenced in a study of blood T cells in healthy people across ages. The second PCR ran roughly 6 to 11 cycles with a sample-barcoded 5' primer and J-beta primers. TCRdb recomputed calls from the 5' RACE reads with MiXCR, one row per CDR3 protein. The top ten hold around a third of the sample, which has about 680,000 distinct CDR3 sequences, around 45% seen once. Specimen: blood. The receptors were gathered from a woman in her fifties or sixties in good health.

V usage is TRBV4-1 and J usage is TRBJ2-2; 7 positions agree with TRBD1. The CDR3 is 16 residues long. Germline CDR1 reads MGHRA; CDR2 reads YSYEKL. The ends lost 4 bases at V and 2 bases at J; junction bases unmatched: 7. The CDR3 reads CASSPRTGLNTGELFF. The CDR3 region has the DNA TGCGCCAGCAGCCCTCGGACAGGCCTAAACACCGGGGAGCTGTTTTTT.

This clonotype came up a few times. The chain carries TRBV20-1 and TRBJ2-3; D is uncertain. The V end lost 1 base, the J end lost 8 bases, and 10 bases lay between the germline ends. CDR1 is DFQATT, CDR2 SNEGSKA, per germline (reference sequence). The CDR3 covers 12 residues. DNA for the CDR3: TGCAGTGCTAGAGGCGGAGTGACTACGCAGTATTTT. This codes for CSARGGVTTQYF.

Turning to this clonotype: A read error may explain this, as a much larger clone is one base away. The CDR3 region is CNARDPLAGGKNEQYF. CDR3 in DNA: TGCAATGCTAGAGATCCACTAGCGGGCGGTAAAAATGAGCAGTACTTC. This sequence joins TRBV20-1 and TRBJ2-5; 9 nucleotides match TRBD2. Germline V gives CDR1 DFQATT, CDR2 SNEGSKA (reference sequence). This CDR3 contains 16 residues.

This clonotype was observed a handful of times. This chain uses TRBV12-3 or TRBV12-4 with TRBJ2-1; 7 bases match TRBD2. The CDR3 runs 11 residues. J gave up 13 bases and V 5 bases, and 5 bases lay outside the gene matches. CDR3 DNA sequence: TGTGCCAGCAGTGTACGGGACTATCAGTTCTTC. It specifies CASSVRDYQFF.

This clonotype was recorded only once. One end of the junction varies from germline; a read error may be responsible. The genes are TRBV18 and TRBJ2-5; no firm D call. Germline assignment: CDR1 KGHSH and CDR2 LQKENI. The CDR3 runs to 13 residues. In nucleotides, the CDR3 is TGTGCCAACTCACCTCTTGGACAAGAGACCCAGTACTTC. This sequence encodes CANSPLGQETQYF.

This clonotype came up many times. The chain is built from TRBV10-3 and TRBJ2-1, with D perhaps TRBD1 or TRBD2 (5 bases each). V lost 6 bases, J lost 7 bases, and 19 bases lay in between. The length of the CDR3 is 15 residues. Germline V lookup: CDR1 ENHRY, CDR2 SYGVKD. CDR3 sequence: CAIRPGPRIGNEQFF. CDR3 DNA: TGTGCCATCAGACCGGGACCCCGAATTGGTAATGAGCAGTTCTTC.

The chain carries TRBV7-8 and TRBJ1-4, with TRBD1 as a possible D gene (5 bases). V was shortened by 1 base and J by 5 bases, with 5 bases between the two germline ends. This CDR3 has 13 amino acids. Germline V lookup: CDR1 SGHVS, CDR2 FQNEAQ. CDR3 in amino acids: CASSLEGNEKLFF. In DNA form, the CDR3 reads TGTGCCAGCAGCTTAGAGGGGAATGAAAAACTGTTTTTT.

The chain joins TRBV4-1 to TRBJ1-4, with D perhaps TRBD1 (6 bases). The germline V gene encodes CDR1 MGHRA and CDR2 YSYEKL. The CDR3 sequence is 15 residues long. Trimming cost V 2 bases and J 4 bases, with 11 bases left between them. CDR3 in DNA: TGCGCCAGCAGCCAAATCAGGGGATTTAATGAAAAACTGTTTTTT. The encoded protein is CASSQIRGFNEKLFF.

The CDR3 region is CSVPGTYNTGELFF. CDR3 sequence (DNA): TGCAGCGTCCCCGGGACTTATAACACCGGGGAGCTGTTTTTT. The chain is built from TRBV29-1 and TRBJ2-2; possibly TRBD2 for D (6 bases). Germline CDR1 and CDR2: SQVTM and ANQGSEA. The CDR3 is 14 residues long. Trimming took 6 bases from V and 2 from J, leaving 13 bases between them.

The chain recombines TRBV7-9 with TRBJ2-5; TRBD2 agrees at 10 bases. V lost 4 bases, J lost 2 bases, and 4 bases stayed unmatched. CDR1 SEHNR and CDR2 FQNEAQ come from the germline V gene (reference sequence). The CDR3 contains 15 residues. CDR3 loop: CASSSQLAGQETQYF. The CDR3 DNA follows: TGTGCCAGCAGCTCCCAACTAGCGGGGCAAGAGACCCAGTACTTC.

This chain uses TRBV4-2 with TRBJ2-1; 12 bases are shared with TRBD2. CDR3 size: 18 residues. The V gene end was trimmed by 4 bases and the J gene end by 4 bases; junction bases not matched to a gene: 11. Germline V gene lookup returns CDR1 LGHNA and CDR2 YNFKEQ. CDR3 loop: CASSRKIPGTSGYNEQFF. The CDR3 region has the DNA TGTGCCAGCAGCCGAAAGATACCCGGGACTAGCGGGTACAATGAGCAGTTCTTC.

The chain combines TRBV6-2 or TRBV6-3 with TRBJ2-7; 8 bases agree with TRBD1. This CDR3 has 16 residues. Germline V gene lookup returns CDR1 MNHEY and CDR2 SVGEGT. After removal of 7 bases from V and 2 bases from J, the junction contained 13 bases not matched to a gene. For the CDR3, the DNA is TGTGCCAGCACCGGGACAGGTCGCGAGAAGGCCTACGAGCAGTACTTC. Translation: CASTGTGREKAYEQYF.

V and J are TRBV20-1 and TRBJ1-2, with D hard to call. V was shortened by 5 bases and J by 5 bases, with 15 bases between the two germline ends. CDR3 length equals 13 residues. Germline V gene data show CDR1 as DFQATT and CDR2 as SNEGSKA (reference sequence). CDR3: CSAPPGASYGYTF. The CDR3 DNA reads as TGCAGTGCTCCCCCGGGAGCCAGTTATGGCTACACCTTC.

CDR3 sequence reads: CASSSGTHGGEQYF. DNA for the CDR3: TGTGCCAGCTCATCCGGGACACACGGAGGCGAGCAGTACTTC. V gene TRBV18 combines with J gene TRBJ2-7; perhaps TRBD1 as D (6 bases). Trimming took 5 bases from V and 6 from J, leaving 17 bases between them. Germline V gene data show CDR1 as KGHSH and CDR2 as LQKENI. This CDR3 has 14 amino acids.

This clonotype was counted many times. The rearrangement links TRBV5-6 to TRBJ2-3; maybe TRBD1 (6 bases). The germline V gene has CDR1 SGHDT and CDR2 YYEEEE. V was cut by 0 bases and J by 5 bases, with 10 bases left in between. This CDR3 is 14 amino acids long. The CDR3 loop is CASSLDRRGDTQYF. CDR3 nucleotides: TGTGCCAGCAGCTTGGACCGCAGGGGAGATACGCAGTATTTT.

Comment on this clonotype: One junction end does not reproduce the germline sequence, and a read error may be involved. The chain links TRBV18 to TRBJ2-7; D not resolved. CDR3 length: 12 residues. CDR1 KGHSH and CDR2 LQKENI come from the germline V gene. CDR3 DNA: TGTGCCAGCGCACCAAAGGGCCACGAGCAGTACTTC. Amino acid sequence: CASAPKGHEQYF.

V is TRBV6-2 or TRBV6-3 and J is TRBJ1-2; 9 bases fit TRBD1. Trimming took 2 bases from V and 6 from J; bases not matched to a gene: 16. The germline V gene encodes CDR1 MNHEY and CDR2 SVGEGT. The CDR3 loop spans 18 amino acids. DNA for the CDR3: TGTGCCAGCAGTTACGGAGGAGGTACAGGGGGCACAGCGCATGGCTACACCTTC. Its translation: CASSYGGGTGGTAHGYTF.

The chain links TRBV20-1 to TRBJ2-1, with 12 bases aligning to TRBD2. V gave up 5 bases and J gave up 2 bases; unmatched junction bases: 4. The germline V gene encodes CDR1 DFQATT and CDR2 SNEGSKA (reference sequence). This CDR3 region has 15 residues. The CDR3 reads CSAYRTSGAYNEQFF. The CDR3 nucleotides are TGCAGTGCTTACCGGACTAGCGGGGCCTACAATGAGCAGTTCTTC.

This clonotype was observed at least ten times. One end of the junction is discordant with germline, which a read error may explain. This chain connects TRBV6-6 to TRBJ2-7; TRBD1 is a possible D gene (5 bases). This CDR3 is 13 amino acids long. Germline V gene lookup returns CDR1 MNHNY and CDR2 SVGAGI (reference sequence). CDR3 region: CASSLGQLYEQYF. As DNA, the CDR3 is TGCGCCAGCAGCTTGGGGCAACTCTACGAGCAGTACTTC.

The chain links TRBV28 to TRBJ2-7; 10 bases map to TRBD1. V shed 4 bases and J 4 bases; nucleotides not matched to a gene: 7. The germline V gene has CDR1 MDHEN and CDR2 SYDVKM. The CDR3 runs to 15 residues. The CDR3 DNA sequence: TGTGCCAGCAGTTCCCCCTTGGGACAGGGGTACGAGCAGTACTTC. This codes for CASSSPLGQGYEQYF.

The gene calls are TRBV6-5 and TRBJ2-4; D perhaps matches TRBD1 (6 bases). V lost 0 bases and J 13 bases, leaving 19 bases between the germline ends. CDR3 length equals 15 residues. Germline CDR1 reads MNHEY; CDR2 reads SVGAGI. The chain's CDR3 is CASSYSPAPEGEQYF. CDR3 coding DNA: TGTGCCAGCAGTTACTCGCCAGCGCCCGAGGGGGAGCAGTACTTC.

In this sample, this clonotype turned up a few times. The chain uses TRBV28 and TRBJ2-1, with 7 bases fitting TRBD2. The CDR3 covers 14 residues. The ends lost 9 bases at V and 2 bases at J; junction bases unmatched: 7. Germline V gene data show CDR1 as MDHEN and CDR2 as SYDVKM. CDR3 DNA sequence: TGTGCCAGTAATCCCGGGACTACCTACAATGAGCAGTTCTTC. This encodes CASNPGTTYNEQFF.

V and J are TRBV6-6 and TRBJ2-1; 11 nucleotides match TRBD2. J gave up 9 bases and V 2 bases, and 9 bases lay outside the gene matches. Per germline, CDR1 MNHNY and CDR2 SVGAGI (reference sequence). CDR3 length equals 16 residues. CDR3 region: CASSYPTSGTGREQFF. The DNA for the CDR3 is TGTGCCAGCAGTTACCCGACTAGCGGGACCGGTCGTGAGCAGTTCTTC.

The table lists this clonotype with a count of one. The chain couples TRBV5-1 to TRBJ2-1, with 9 bases lining up with TRBD2. Per germline, CDR1 SGHRS and CDR2 YFSETQ. V lost 6 bases, J lost 10 bases, and 8 bases stayed unmatched. This CDR3 is built from 13 residues. CDR3 sequence: CASKLGSGGEQFF. Written as DNA, the CDR3 is TGCGCCAGCAAACTAGGGAGCGGGGGGGAGCAGTTCTTC. Full variable domain (rest looked up from reference TRBV5-1 and TRBJ2-1): KAGVTQTPRYLIKTRGQQVTLSCSPISGHRSVSWYQQTPGQGLQFLFEYFSETQRNKGNFPGRFSGRQFSNSRSEMNVSTLELGDSALYLCASKLGSGGEQFFGPGTRLTVL.

V gene TRBV11-2 combines with J gene TRBJ2-5, with D perhaps matching TRBD1 (6 bases). Germline V lookup: CDR1 SGHAT, CDR2 FQNNGV. Between the trimmed V and J ends, which lost 2 bases and 5 bases, there was a span of 18 bases. The CDR3 contains 16 residues. CDR3: CASSLRPRGTRETQYF. CDR3 in DNA: TGTGCCAGCAGCTTAAGGCCTAGGGGGACAAGGGAGACCCAGTACTTC. The full variable domain, its missing parts supplied by reference TRBV11-2 and TRBJ2-5, is EAGVAQSPRYKIIEKRQSVAFWCNPISGHATLYWYQQILGQGPKLLIQFQNNGVVDDSQLPKDRFSAERLKGVDSTLKIQPAKLEDSAVYLCASSLRPRGTRETQYFGPGTRLLVL.

About this clonotype: An end of the junction does not agree with germline; a read error may underlie this. This chain's CDR3 is CASSRTQTDNTEAFF. CDR3 sequence (DNA): TGCGCCAGCAGCCGAACTCAGACAGACAACACTGAGGCTTTCTTT. V is TRBV4-3 and J is TRBJ1-1, with D possibly TRBD1 on 5 matching bases. Looked up from germline, CDR1 is LGHNA and CDR2 is YSLEER. The length of the CDR3 is 15 residues.

The chain uses TRBV20-1 and TRBJ2-5; D is possibly TRBD2 (5 bases). Germline values: CDR1 DFQATT, CDR2 SNEGSKA (reference sequence). The CDR3 loop spans 12 amino acids. With 5 bases removed from V and 6 bases from J, the gap between germline ends came to 13 bases. Here the CDR3 reads CSAPLALKTQYF. The CDR3, as DNA: TGCAGTGCTCCCCTAGCTTTAAAGACCCAGTACTTC.